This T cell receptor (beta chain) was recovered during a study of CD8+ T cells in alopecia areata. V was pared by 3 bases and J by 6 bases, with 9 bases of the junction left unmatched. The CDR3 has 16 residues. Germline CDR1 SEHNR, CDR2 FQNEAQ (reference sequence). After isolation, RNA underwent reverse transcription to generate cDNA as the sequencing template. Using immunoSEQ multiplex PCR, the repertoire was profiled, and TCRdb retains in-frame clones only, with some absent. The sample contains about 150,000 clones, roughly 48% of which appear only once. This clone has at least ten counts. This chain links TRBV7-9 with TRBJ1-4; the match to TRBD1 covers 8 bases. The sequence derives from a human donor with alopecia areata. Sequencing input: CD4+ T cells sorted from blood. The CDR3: CASSFGQGLTDEKLFF. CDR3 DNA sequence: TGTGCCAGCAGCTTTGGACAGGGACTTACGGATGAAAAACTGTTTTTT.